Shown below are 29 T cell receptor beta chains from a single sample sequenced in a study of blood T cell repertoires in COVID-19. The assay was immunoSEQ multiplex PCR, and TCRdb's table has in-frame clones only and misses some. The table includes roughly 150,000 clones, 75% to 90% detected once. Sequencing was done on a sample of peripheral blood. These receptors came from a human donor in a cohort sampled during active COVID-19.

A note on this clone: At one end, the junction sequence differs from germline, possibly due to a read error. The V gene is TRBV6-6, the J gene TRBJ1-2; the D is unclear. The germline V gene has CDR1 MNHNY and CDR2 SVGAGI (reference sequence). CDR3 length equals 12 residues. CDR3 DNA: TGTGCCAGCGCGAGTGGACGGGGTGTGGGTTTCTTC. This sequence encodes CASASGRGVGFF.

As concerns this clone: The sample has other DNA sequences that encode this CDR3 too. The rearrangement links TRBV5-1 to TRBJ1-1; 11 nucleotides line up with TRBD1. CDR3 length: 16 residues. Germline trimming cut 0 bases from V and 4 bases from J; bases unmatched to any gene: 5. Germline assignment: CDR1 SGHRS and CDR2 YFSETQ. The CDR3, as DNA: TGCGCCAGCAGCTTGGGCGGGACAGGGGGAGGCACTGAAGCTTTCTTT. Translating gives CASSLGGTGGGTEAFF.

The chain uses TRBV7-8 and TRBJ1-1; D not resolved. The CDR3 runs to 13 residues. V lost 4 bases to trimming and J lost 3 bases, with 9 bases between them. Germline V gene lookup returns CDR1 SGHVS and CDR2 FQNEAQ. The CDR3 DNA follows: TGTGCCAGCAGCTCCTACCAAGACACTGAAGCTTTCTTT. Its protein product is CASSSYQDTEAFF.

This clone came up once. The rearrangement links TRBV3-1 (or the pseudogene TRBV3-2) to TRBJ1-2; D gene ambiguous. The length of the CDR3 is 14 residues. The germline V gene has CDR1 LGHDT and CDR2 YNNKEL (reference sequence). The V and J ends lost 1 base and 2 bases respectively, with 8 bases between them. CDR3 nucleotides: TGTGCCAGCAGCCAAGGAGGCAGAAACTATGGCTACACCTTC. It specifies CASSQGGRNYGYTF.

V usage is TRBV30 and J usage is TRBJ2-3; D might be TRBD1 (6 bases). Trimming shortened V by 4 bases and J by 2 bases, and 10 bases separated the two germline ends. The CDR3 sequence is 13 residues long. Germline CDR1 is GTSNPN and CDR2 is SVGIG (reference sequence). The CDR3 spells CAWTRGSTDTQYF. The CDR3 DNA reads TGTGCCTGGACCAGGGGATCCACAGATACGCAGTATTTT.

The gene calls are TRBV12-5 and TRBJ1-3; 7 nucleotides match TRBD1. The ends lost 1 base at V and 4 bases at J; junction bases unmatched: 7. Germline V gives CDR1 LGHNT, CDR2 FRNRAP. The CDR3 has 16 amino acids. In nucleotides, the CDR3 is TGTGCTAGTGGTTTGGAACAGGGGCTCAGGGGAAACACCATATATTTT. Its protein product is CASGLEQGLRGNTIYF.

V is TRBV5-1 and J is TRBJ1-4; D uncertain. Germline loops: CDR1 SGHRS, CDR2 YFSETQ. This CDR3 region has 16 residues. Trimming stripped 0 bases from V and 4 bases from J, with 13 bases between. CDR3 bases: TGCGCCAGCAGCTTGGCCACGGAGACTTATAATGAAAAACTGTTTTTT. Amino acids: CASSLATETYNEKLFF.

The CDR3 DNA follows: TGTGCCAGCAGTGAAGCTGGGGCTCCTAATGAAAAACTGTTTTTT. Its translation: CASSEAGAPNEKLFF. The rearrangement uses TRBV2 and TRBJ1-4; D possibly corresponds to TRBD1 (5 bases). CDR1 is SNHLY and CDR2 is FYNNEI in the germline V gene. The CDR3 runs to 15 residues. Trimming pared 0 bases from V and 3 bases from J, leaving 8 bases between.

The chain uses TRBV28 and TRBJ1-1, with TRBD1 identical over 8 bases. The V and J ends lost 9 bases and 9 bases, in that order; junction bases with no gene match: 9. This CDR3 comprises 12 residues. CDR1 is MDHEN, CDR2 SYDVKM, per germline. CDR3 sequence: CASKPGQAKAFF. The CDR3 DNA reads TGTGCCAGTAAACCGGGACAGGCCAAAGCTTTCTTT.

V is TRBV19 and J is TRBJ1-2; D unresolved. The CDR3 is 15 residues long. V was pared by 1 base and J by 4 bases, with 13 bases between. Germline V gene data show CDR1 as LNHDA and CDR2 as SQIVND (reference sequence). The CDR3 DNA reads as TGTGCCAGTAGTATAGCGGAGCAGCCTTTCTATGGCTACACCTTC. As protein: CASSIAEQPFYGYTF.

The chain couples TRBV27 to TRBJ1-2; 8 bases map to TRBD1. Trimming took 7 bases from V and 8 from J; bases not matched to a gene: 9. CDR3 size: 13 residues. Germline lookup yields CDR1 MNHEY and CDR2 SMNVEV (reference sequence). CDR3 residues: CASTRTGREGYTF. The CDR3 DNA reads TGTGCCAGCACCCGGACAGGGCGAGAAGGCTACACCTTC.

In this sample, this clone turned up a few times. The CDR3 loop is CASSKGAGYTEAFF. The CDR3 coding sequence is TGTGCCAGCAGCAAAGGGGCGGGGTACACTGAAGCTTTCTTT. V usage is TRBV21-1 and J usage is TRBJ1-1. TRBV21-1 is assigned pseudogene status. This CDR3 is 14 amino acids long.

The chain joins TRBV30 to TRBJ2-2, with D possibly TRBD2 on 7 matching bases. With 1 base removed from V and 4 bases from J, the gap between germline ends came to 10 bases. The CDR3 consists of 14 residues. The germline V gene has CDR1 GTSNPN and CDR2 SVGIG (reference sequence). The CDR3 nucleotides read TGTGCCTGGAGTGGAGGGGGGGGCACCGGGGAGCTGTTTTTT. The encoded protein is CAWSGGGGTGELFF.

This rearrangement joins TRBV2 to TRBJ1-4, with D uncertain. Germline CDR1 is SNHLY and CDR2 is FYNNEI. This CDR3 region has 16 residues. Deletions cut 6 bases from V and 2 bases from J, with 16 bases between. The CDR3 sequence is CASSPGGRGTNEKLFF. CDR3 DNA: TGTGCCAGCAGCCCCGGAGGGAGAGGGACTAATGAAAAACTGTTTTTT. Variable domain in full (rest from reference TRBV2 and TRBJ1-4): EPEVTQTPSHQVTQMGQEVILRCVPISNHLYFYWYRQILGQKVEFLVSFYNNEISEKSEIFDDQFSVERPDGSNFTLKIRSTKLEDSAMYFCASSPGGRGTNEKLFFGSGTQLSVL.

The CDR3 coding sequence is TGTGCCAGCAGTGAGGCAGGGAGGAGCTACACCTTC. It encodes CASSEAGRSYTF. J is TRBJ1-2 and V is TRBV2; D is perhaps TRBD1 (5 bases). The CDR3 totals 12 residues. V dropped 3 bases and J dropped 9 bases, with 11 bases sitting between them. CDR1 and CDR2 (germline): SNHLY, FYNNEI.

The V call is TRBV6-1, the J call TRBJ1-1, with TRBD1 matching 8 bases. Unmatched junction bases numbered 3, after V lost 2 bases and J lost 1 base. This CDR3 has 15 residues. The germline V gene has CDR1 MNHNS and CDR2 SASEGT. For the CDR3, the DNA is TGTGCCAGCAGTGAACTCGGACAGGGGAACACTGAAGCTTTCTTT. It codes for CASSELGQGNTEAFF.

This chain connects TRBV6-6 to TRBJ2-2; D is undetermined. V lost 0 bases and J 5 bases, leaving 4 bases between the germline ends. CDR1 is MNHNY, CDR2 SVGAGI, per germline (reference sequence). The CDR3 spans 13 residues. The CDR3 spells CASSYSYTGELFF. CDR3 DNA: TGTGCCAGCAGTTACTCGTATACCGGGGAGCTGTTTTTT.

The rearrangement joins TRBV5-1 to TRBJ2-7; 10 bases align to TRBD1. J lost 3 bases, V lost 5 bases, and 11 bases had no gene match. CDR1 is SGHRS and CDR2 is YFSETQ in the germline V gene. The length of the CDR3 is 16 residues. The chain's CDR3 is CASSFSGQGGIYEQYF. CDR3 nucleotides: TGCGCCAGCAGTTTTTCCGGACAGGGGGGAATCTACGAGCAGTACTTC.

In DNA, the CDR3 is TGCATGGCCTCGTCTGGAAACACCATATATTTT. Translating gives CMASSGNTIYF. J is TRBJ1-3 and V is TRBV29-1; no clear D. This CDR3 region has 11 residues. Germline CDR1 is SQVTM and CDR2 is ANQGSEA.

The genes are TRBV30 and TRBJ2-7, with D perhaps TRBD2 (6 bases). Germline V gene lookup returns CDR1 GTSNPN and CDR2 SVGIG (reference sequence). The CDR3 totals 11 residues. V dropped 1 base and J dropped 6 bases, with 7 bases sitting between them. The CDR3 here is CAWSAGGEQYV. In nucleotides, the CDR3 is TGTGCCTGGAGTGCCGGGGGCGAGCAGTACGTC.

V is TRBV2 and J is TRBJ2-1; TRBD2 is a possible D gene (6 bases). Germline V gene lookup returns CDR1 SNHLY and CDR2 FYNNEI. This CDR3 contains 15 residues. V lost 7 bases and J 1 base, leaving 14 bases between the germline ends. CDR3 amino acids: CASTSDGSSYNEQFF. The CDR3 region has the DNA TGTGCCAGCACCTCCGACGGGAGTTCCTACAATGAGCAGTTCTTC. Filled out from reference TRBV2 and TRBJ2-1, the complete variable domain reads EPEVTQTPSHQVTQMGQEVILRCVPISNHLYFYWYRQILGQKVEFLVSFYNNEISEKSEIFDDQFSVERPDGSNFTLKIRSTKLEDSAMYFCASTSDGSSYNEQFFGPGTRLTVL.

The chain carries TRBV10-1 and TRBJ2-7; 9 bases agree with TRBD2. This CDR3 comprises 14 residues. CDR1 and CDR2 (germline): WNHNN, SYGVQD (reference sequence). Germline trimming cut 7 bases from V and 4 bases from J; bases unmatched to any gene: 8. The CDR3 coding sequence is TGCGCCAGCATTAGTCTAGCGGGACGGTACGAGCAGTACGTC. It is translated as CASISLAGRYEQYV.

The V gene is TRBV7-3, the J gene TRBJ2-1; 8 positions agree with TRBD2. J lost 5 bases, V lost 5 bases, and 20 bases had no gene match. The CDR3 length is 19 residues. The germline V gene encodes CDR1 SGHTA and CDR2 FQGTGA. The CDR3 sequence: CASSPQIGGSGLDNNEQFF. The CDR3 DNA reads as TGTGCCAGCAGCCCTCAGATAGGGGGGTCGGGACTAGATAACAATGAGCAGTTCTTC.

The rearrangement uses TRBV4-1 and TRBJ1-2, with D tentatively TRBD1 (6 bases). Per the germline V gene, CDR1 is MGHRA and CDR2 is YSYEKL. This CDR3 is built from 15 residues. Trimming took 3 bases from V and 4 from J, leaving 15 bases between them. The CDR3 loop is CASSHEDRNPYGYTF. CDR3 sequence (DNA): TGCGCCAGCAGCCATGAAGACAGGAACCCCTATGGCTACACCTTC.

The chain carries TRBV4-1 and TRBJ2-3, with 9 bases lining up with TRBD1. Trimming cost V 5 bases and J 4 bases; bases outside gene matches: 1. The CDR3 runs 13 residues. The germline CDR1 and CDR2 sequences are MGHRA and YSYEKL. This CDR3 is CASSTGGPDTQYF. CDR3 nucleotide sequence: TGCGCCAGCAGCACAGGGGGCCCAGATACGCAGTATTTT.

The chain links TRBV7-2 to TRBJ2-2, with 8 bases matching TRBD1. Germline assignment: CDR1 SGHTA and CDR2 FQGNSA. This CDR3 has 18 amino acids. V trimming: 2 bases; J trimming: 7 bases; junction bases outside the gene matches: 15. The CDR3 DNA reads as TGTGCCAGCAGCTTAAGGGGGGCCGGGACAGGTACCTACGGGGAGCTGTTTTTT. Translation gives CASSLRGAGTGTYGELFF.

V usage is TRBV3-1 (or the pseudogene TRBV3-2) and J usage is TRBJ2-1, with D possibly TRBD2 on 6 matching bases. The germline V and J ends were trimmed by 8 bases and 4 bases, with 9 bases remaining between them. Germline V gives CDR1 LGHDT, CDR2 YNNKEL (reference sequence). This CDR3 is built from 12 residues. This CDR3 is CASGGRYNEQFF. Written as DNA, the CDR3 is TGTGCCAGCGGGGGGAGATACAATGAGCAGTTCTTC.

J is TRBJ1-6 and V is TRBV6-5; D call uncertain. Trimming stripped 6 bases from V and 9 bases from J, with 15 bases between. The CDR3 is 14 residues long. Germline-derived CDR1 and CDR2 are MNHEY and SVGAGI. In DNA form, the CDR3 reads TGTGCCAGCAGCTGGGCGCGGGCGGGTTCACCCCTCCACTTT. Protein sequence: CASSWARAGSPLHF.

This clone came up a few times. This chain uses TRBV27 with TRBJ2-2; 8 bases are a match to TRBD1. The ends lost 0 bases at V and 6 bases at J; junction bases unmatched: 9. Looked up from germline, CDR1 is MNHEY and CDR2 is SMNVEV (reference sequence). This CDR3 has 17 residues. The DNA for the CDR3 is TGTGCCAGCAGTTTATCCTACCGGGACAGGCTAGCCGGGGAGCTGTTTTTT. Its protein product is CASSLSYRDRLAGELFF.